This T cell receptor beta chain was identified during a study of blood T cell repertoires in COVID-19. The germline gives CDR1 WNHNN, CDR2 SYGVQD (reference sequence). The CDR3 spans 15 residues. After removal of 8 bases from V and 3 bases from J, the junction contained 10 bases not matched to a gene. TCRdb's table, derived via immunoSEQ multiplex PCR, lists solely in-frame clones and lacks some. The repertoire holds roughly 76,000 clones, with approximately 88% as singletons. The specimen was peripheral blood. The chain combines TRBV10-1 with TRBJ2-5, with 9 bases aligning to TRBD2. The clonotype comes from a man younger than 40 with acute or convalescent COVID-19. The chain's CDR3 is CASRMAGLAKETQYF. In DNA form, the CDR3 reads TGCGCCAGCCGGATGGCGGGACTAGCTAAAGAGACCCAGTACTTC.